A selection of T cell receptor beta chains follows, all from one sample in a study of blood T cell repertoires in COVID-19. The data were produced by immunoSEQ multiplex PCR, yet TCRdb's version contains in-frame clones alone and is incomplete. Among about 150,000 clones, around 74% were seen once, and the ten largest hold more than 3.5%. The sample comprised peripheral blood. These receptors came from a woman of 80 years or more with acute or convalescent COVID-19. The CDR3 runs from the conserved cysteine through the conserved F or W. The order of the fields is D gene, V gene, CDR3 length, J gene, clone size, CDR3 protein, CDR3 DNA. D genes are given only for firm matches. A row's size may be missing; if present it is once, few, many or a size class.

TRBD2	TRBV7-7	13	TRBJ2-1	-	CASSPGGWNEQFF	TGTGCCAGCAGCCCGGGGGGGTGGAATGAGCAGTTCTTC
TRBD2	TRBV25-1	16	TRBJ2-1	-	CASSDIAGGSYNEQFF	TGTGCCAGCAGTGACATAGCGGGAGGGTCCTACAATGAGCAGTTCTTC
-	TRBV18	18	TRBJ1-1	-	CASSLLGQGTPVNTEAFF	TGTGCCAGCTCACTCCTGGGGCAGGGAACACCAGTGAACACTGAAGCTTTCTTT
-	TRBV7-2	13	TRBJ2-5	many	CASSPARSGTQYF	TGTGCCAGCAGCCCCGCGAGGTCGGGGACCCAGTACTTC
-	TRBV4-2	15	TRBJ1-2	-	CASSQDRAGSYGYTF	TGTGCCAGCAGCCAAGATAGGGCAGGGTCTTATGGCTACACCTTC
-	TRBV5-1	15	TRBJ1-1	-	CASSLNTGENTEAFF	TGCGCCAGCAGCTTAAACACCGGGGAGAACACTGAAGCTTTCTTT
TRBD1	TRBV7-8	15	TRBJ1-2	-	CASSRRQGTFYGYTF	TGTGCCAGCAGCCGACGACAGGGGACCTTTTATGGCTACACCTTC
-	TRBV5-6	15	TRBJ1-4	-	CASSATTATNEKLFF	TGTGCCAGCAGCGCGACGACAGCCACTAATGAAAAACTGTTTTTT
TRBD1	TRBV24-1	13	TRBJ2-3	-	CATSDPRDREQYF	TGTGCCACCAGTGATCCCCGGGACAGGGAGCAGTATTTT
-	TRBV24-1	13	TRBJ1-2	-	CATSDSRGRGYTF	TGTGCCACCAGTGATTCCAGGGGCAGGGGCTACACCTTC
-	TRBV29-1	12	TRBJ2-5	few	CSVAEGRETQYF	TGCAGCGTTGCGGAGGGGAGGGAGACCCAGTACTTC
-	TRBV5-1	13	TRBJ1-1	-	CASSLPGGVEAFF	TGCGCCAGCAGCTTGCCCGGGGGAGTCGAAGCTTTCTTT
-	TRBV20-1	11	TRBJ1-1	once	CSAMGRTEAFF	TGCAGTGCCATGGGGCGAACTGAAGCTTTCTTT
-	TRBV6-5	14	TRBJ1-4	-	CASRLGTPNEKLFF	TGTGCCAGCAGACTCGGGACACCAAATGAAAAACTGTTTTTT
TRBD1	TRBV5-5	14	TRBJ2-3	-	CASSMGQVEDTQYF	TGTGCCAGCAGCATGGGACAGGTGGAAGATACGCAGTATTTT
-	TRBV18	11	TRBJ2-7	-	CASSPGGEQYF	TGTGCCAGCTCACCCGGGGGCGAGCAGTACTTC